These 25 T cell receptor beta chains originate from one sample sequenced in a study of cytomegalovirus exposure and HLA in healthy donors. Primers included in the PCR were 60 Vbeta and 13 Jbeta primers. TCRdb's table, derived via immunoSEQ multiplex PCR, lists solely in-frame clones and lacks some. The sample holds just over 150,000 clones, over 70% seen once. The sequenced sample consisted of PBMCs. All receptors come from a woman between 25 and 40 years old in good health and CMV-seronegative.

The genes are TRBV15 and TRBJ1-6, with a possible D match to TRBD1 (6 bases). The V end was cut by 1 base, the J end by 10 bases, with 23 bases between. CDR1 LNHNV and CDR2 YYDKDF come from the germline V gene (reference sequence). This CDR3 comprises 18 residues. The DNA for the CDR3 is TGTGCCACCAGCAGAGTGGTCGGACCCAGGGGAAGGTACTCACCCCTCCACTTT. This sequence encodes CATSRVVGPRGRYSPLHF.

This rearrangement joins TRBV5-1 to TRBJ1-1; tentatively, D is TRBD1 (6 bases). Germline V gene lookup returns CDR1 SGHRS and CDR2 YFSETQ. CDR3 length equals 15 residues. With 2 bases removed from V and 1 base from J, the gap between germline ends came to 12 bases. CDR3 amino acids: CASSLMGAPNTEAFF. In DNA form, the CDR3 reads TGCGCCAGCAGCTTAATGGGGGCCCCGAACACTGAAGCTTTCTTT.

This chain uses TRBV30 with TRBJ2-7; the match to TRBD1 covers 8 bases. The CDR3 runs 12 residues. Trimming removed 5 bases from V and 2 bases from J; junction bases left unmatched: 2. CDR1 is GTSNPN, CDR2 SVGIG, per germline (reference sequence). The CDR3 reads CAWGTGTYEQYF. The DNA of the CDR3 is TGTGCCTGGGGGACAGGAACCTACGAGCAGTACTTC.

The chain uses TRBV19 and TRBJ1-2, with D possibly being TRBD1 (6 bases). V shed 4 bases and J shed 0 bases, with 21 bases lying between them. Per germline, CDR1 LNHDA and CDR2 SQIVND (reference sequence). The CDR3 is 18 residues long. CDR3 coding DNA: TGTGCCAGTAGTACCCCAGGACAGAATTCTAAAGCTAACTATGGCTACACCTTC. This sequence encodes CASSTPGQNSKANYGYTF. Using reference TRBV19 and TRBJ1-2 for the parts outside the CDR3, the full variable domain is DGGITQSPKYLFRKEGQNVTLSCEQNLNHDAMYWYRQDPGQGLRLIYYSQIVNDFQKGDIAEGYSVSREKKESFPLTVTSAQKNPTAFYLCASSTPGQNSKANYGYTFGSGTRLTVV.

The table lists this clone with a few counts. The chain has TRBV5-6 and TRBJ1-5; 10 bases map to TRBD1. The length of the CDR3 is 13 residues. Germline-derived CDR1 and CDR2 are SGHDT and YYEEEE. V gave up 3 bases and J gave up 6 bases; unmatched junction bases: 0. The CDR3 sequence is CASSWDRGQPQHF. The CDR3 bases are TGTGCCAGCAGCTGGGACAGGGGTCAGCCCCAGCATTTT.

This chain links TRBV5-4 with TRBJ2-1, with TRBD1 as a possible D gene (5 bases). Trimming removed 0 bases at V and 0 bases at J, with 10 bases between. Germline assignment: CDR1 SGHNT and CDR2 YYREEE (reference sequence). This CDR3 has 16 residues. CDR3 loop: CASSLGGPSSYNEQFF. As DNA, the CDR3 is TGTGCCAGCAGCTTGGGGGGCCCCAGCTCCTACAATGAGCAGTTCTTC.

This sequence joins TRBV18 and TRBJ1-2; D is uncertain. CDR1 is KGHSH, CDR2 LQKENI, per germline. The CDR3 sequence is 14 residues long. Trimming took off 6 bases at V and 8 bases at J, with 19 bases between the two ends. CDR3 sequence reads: CASSPLNPSRGYTF. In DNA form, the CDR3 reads TGTGCCAGCTCCCCTTTGAATCCTAGCCGCGGCTACACCTTC.

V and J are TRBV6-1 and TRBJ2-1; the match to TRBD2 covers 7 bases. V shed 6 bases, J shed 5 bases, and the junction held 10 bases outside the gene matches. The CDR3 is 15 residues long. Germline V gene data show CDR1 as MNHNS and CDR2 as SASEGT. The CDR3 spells CASRATGGKDNEQFF. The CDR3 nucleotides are TGTGCCAGCAGGGCCACGGGAGGTAAGGACAATGAGCAGTTCTTC.

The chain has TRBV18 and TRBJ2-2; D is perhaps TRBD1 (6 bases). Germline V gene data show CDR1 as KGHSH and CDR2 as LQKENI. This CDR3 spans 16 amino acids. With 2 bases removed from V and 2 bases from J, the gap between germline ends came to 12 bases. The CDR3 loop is CASSPSAGANTGELFF. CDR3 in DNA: TGTGCCAGCTCACCATCGGCAGGGGCTAACACCGGGGAGCTGTTTTTT.

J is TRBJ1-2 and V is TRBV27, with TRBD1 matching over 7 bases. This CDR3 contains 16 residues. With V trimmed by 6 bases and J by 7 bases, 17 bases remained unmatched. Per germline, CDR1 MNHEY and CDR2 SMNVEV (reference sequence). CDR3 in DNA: TGTGCCAGCAGCGACCGACAGGGAAGAGGTTTTAGTGGCTACACCTTC. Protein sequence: CASSDRQGRGFSGYTF.

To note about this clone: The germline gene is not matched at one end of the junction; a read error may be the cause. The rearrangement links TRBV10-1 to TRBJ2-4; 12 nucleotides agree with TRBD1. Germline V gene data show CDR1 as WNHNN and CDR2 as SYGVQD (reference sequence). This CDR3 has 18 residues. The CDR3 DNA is TGCGCCAGCAGAGCCGGGACAGGGGGCGAACTAGCCAAAAACAGTCAGTACTTC. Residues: CASRAGTGGELAKNSQYF.

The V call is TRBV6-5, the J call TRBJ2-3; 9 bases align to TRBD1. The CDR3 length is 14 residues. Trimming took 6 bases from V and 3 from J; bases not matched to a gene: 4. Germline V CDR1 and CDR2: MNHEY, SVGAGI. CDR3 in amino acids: CASSPGTGTDTQYF. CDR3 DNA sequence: TGTGCCAGCAGCCCCGGGACAGGGACAGATACGCAGTATTTT.

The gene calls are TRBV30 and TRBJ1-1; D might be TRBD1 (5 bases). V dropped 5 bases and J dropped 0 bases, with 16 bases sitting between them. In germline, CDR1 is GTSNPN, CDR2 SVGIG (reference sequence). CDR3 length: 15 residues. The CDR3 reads CAWGLGGVLNTEAFF. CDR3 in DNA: TGTGCCTGGGGCCTCGGGGGGGTCTTGAACACTGAAGCTTTCTTT.

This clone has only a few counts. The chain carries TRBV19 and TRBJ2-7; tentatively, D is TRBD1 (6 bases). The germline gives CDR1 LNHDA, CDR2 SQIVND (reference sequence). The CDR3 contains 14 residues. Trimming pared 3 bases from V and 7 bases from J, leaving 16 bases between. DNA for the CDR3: TGTGCCAGTAGTATTGTGGTCAGGGGTTGGGAGCAGTACTTC. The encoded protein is CASSIVVRGWEQYF.

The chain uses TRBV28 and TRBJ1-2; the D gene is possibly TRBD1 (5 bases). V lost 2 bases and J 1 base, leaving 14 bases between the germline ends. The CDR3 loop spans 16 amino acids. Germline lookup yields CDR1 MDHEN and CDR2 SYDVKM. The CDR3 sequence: CASSLIRTGDNYGYTF. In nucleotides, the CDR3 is TGTGCCAGCAGTTTAATAAGAACAGGAGATAACTATGGCTACACCTTC.

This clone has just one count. The CDR3 reads CASSATSGGTYEQYF. The CDR3 nucleotides are TGTGCCAGCAGCGCAACTAGCGGCGGGACCTACGAGCAGTACTTC. V and J are TRBV7-8 and TRBJ2-7, with TRBD2 matching 8 bases. In germline, CDR1 is SGHVS, CDR2 FQNEAQ. V was pared by 5 bases and J by 2 bases, with 8 bases of the junction left unmatched. The CDR3 loop spans 15 amino acids.

CDR3: CASSQRQGTDTQYF. The DNA of the CDR3 is TGTGCCAGCAGCCAAAGACAGGGCACAGATACGCAGTATTTT. The chain has TRBV5-6 and TRBJ2-3; perhaps TRBD1 as D (6 bases). V was shortened by 4 bases and J by 1 base, with 10 bases between the two germline ends. The CDR3 totals 14 residues. Germline CDR1 reads SGHDT; CDR2 reads YYEEEE.

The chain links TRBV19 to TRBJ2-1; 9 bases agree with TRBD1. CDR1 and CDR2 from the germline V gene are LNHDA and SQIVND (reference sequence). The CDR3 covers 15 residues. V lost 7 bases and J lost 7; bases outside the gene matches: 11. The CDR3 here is CASKSRDRDVNEQFF. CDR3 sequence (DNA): TGTGCCAGTAAGTCCCGGGACAGGGATGTGAATGAGCAGTTCTTC.

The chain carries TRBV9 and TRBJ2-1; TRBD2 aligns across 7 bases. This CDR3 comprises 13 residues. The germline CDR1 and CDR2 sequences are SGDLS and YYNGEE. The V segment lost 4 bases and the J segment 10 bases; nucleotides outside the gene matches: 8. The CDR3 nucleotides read TGTGCCAGCAGCACAACTAGCGCGTGGGAGCAGTTCTTC. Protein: CASSTTSAWEQFF. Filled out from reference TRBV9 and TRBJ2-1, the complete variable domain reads DSGVTQTPKHLITATGQRVTLRCSPRSGDLSVYWYQQSLDQGLQFLIQYYNGEERAKGNILERFSAQQFPDLHSELNLSSLELGDSALYFCASSTTSAWEQFFGPGTRLTVL.

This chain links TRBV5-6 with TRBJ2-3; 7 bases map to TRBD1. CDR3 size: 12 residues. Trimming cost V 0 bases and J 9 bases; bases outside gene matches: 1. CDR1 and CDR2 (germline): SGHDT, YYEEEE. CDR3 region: CASSLARGTQYF. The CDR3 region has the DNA TGTGCCAGCAGCTTGGCCAGGGGGACGCAGTATTTT.

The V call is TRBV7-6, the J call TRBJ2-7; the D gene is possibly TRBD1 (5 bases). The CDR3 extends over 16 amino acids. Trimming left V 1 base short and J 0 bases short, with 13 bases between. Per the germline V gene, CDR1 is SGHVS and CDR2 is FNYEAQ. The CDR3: CASSLDLGRDSYEQYF. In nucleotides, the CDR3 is TGTGCCAGCAGCTTAGACCTCGGCAGGGACTCCTACGAGCAGTACTTC.

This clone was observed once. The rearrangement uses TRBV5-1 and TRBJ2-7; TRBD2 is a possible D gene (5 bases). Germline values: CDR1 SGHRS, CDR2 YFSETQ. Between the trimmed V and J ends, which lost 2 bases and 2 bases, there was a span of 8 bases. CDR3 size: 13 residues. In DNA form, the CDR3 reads TGCGCCAGCAGCTTTCCCGGGACCTACGAGCAGTACTTC. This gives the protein CASSFPGTYEQYF.

Here the CDR3 DNA reads TGTGCCAGCAGGCCGGCGGGTTATCAGCCCCAGCATTTT. The encoded protein is CASRPAGYQPQHF. The chain combines TRBV28 with TRBJ1-5; no reliable D call. Germline CDR1 is MDHEN and CDR2 is SYDVKM. V shed 6 bases and J shed 5 bases, with 11 bases lying between them. This CDR3 has 13 amino acids.

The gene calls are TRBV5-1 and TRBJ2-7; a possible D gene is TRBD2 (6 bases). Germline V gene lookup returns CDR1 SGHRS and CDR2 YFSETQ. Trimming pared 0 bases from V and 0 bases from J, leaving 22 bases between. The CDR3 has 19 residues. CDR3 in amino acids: CASSLASSSGASISYEQYF. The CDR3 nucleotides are TGCGCCAGCAGCTTGGCCAGTAGTAGCGGTGCTTCGATCTCCTACGAGCAGTACTTC. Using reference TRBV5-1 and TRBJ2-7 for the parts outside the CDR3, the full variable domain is KAGVTQTPRYLIKTRGQQVTLSCSPISGHRSVSWYQQTPGQGLQFLFEYFSETQRNKGNFPGRFSGRQFSNSRSEMNVSTLELGDSALYLCASSLASSSGASISYEQYFGPGTRLTVT.

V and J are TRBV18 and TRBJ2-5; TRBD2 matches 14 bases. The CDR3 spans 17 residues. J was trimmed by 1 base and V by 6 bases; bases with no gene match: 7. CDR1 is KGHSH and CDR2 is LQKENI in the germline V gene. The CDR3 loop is CASSAGLAGAFQETQYF. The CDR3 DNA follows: TGTGCCAGCTCCGCGGGACTAGCGGGGGCTTTCCAAGAGACCCAGTACTTC. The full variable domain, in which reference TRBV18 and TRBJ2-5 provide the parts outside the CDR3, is NAGVMQNPRHLVRRRGQEARLRCSPMKGHSHVYWYRQLPEEGLKFMVYLQKENIIDESGMPKERFSAEFPKEGPSILRIQQVVRGDSAAYFCASSAGLAGAFQETQYFGPGTRLLVL.